A single T cell receptor (beta chain) is shown here with its context. The antigen is not known. The study ran the assay at deep level. Under the authors' procedure: Junction-only immunoSEQ sequences carried no quality scores, so filtering differed. The method was immunoSEQ multiplex PCR; TCRdb's version includes in-frame clones alone and lacks a portion of them. The V and J calls and clone size were taken over from that table, and D and trimming were inferred from the DNA. The sample records roughly 2,000,000 clones, just under 95% being singletons. These data come from a study of shared clonotypes between healthy human individuals. Whole-study context: Used for every donor were three CD4 naive, three CD4 memory, two CD8 naive and one CD8 memory plate.

In the naive CD8 group, cells lacked CD45RO and were positively selected for CCR7, so terminally differentiated effector memory CD45RA+ cells were left out. Whole-study findings and limits: Among the subsets, naive ones generally showed larger estimated richness than memory ones.

This TCR was recovered from a man between 18 and 35 years old in good health. Some clones in this sample may be carry-over from other donors' samples. Sample: naive CD8+ T cells from PBMCs.

The CDR3: CASSLERVSGLAGGNEQFF. The DNA of the CDR3 is TGTGCCAGCAGCCTTGAAAGGGTTTCGGGGCTAGCGGGAGGGAATGAGCAGTTCTTC. V is TRBV27 and J is TRBJ2-1; TRBD2 matches at 12 bases. J was trimmed by 7 bases and V by 6 bases; bases with no gene match: 19. The CDR3 contains 19 residues. CDR1 is MNHEY and CDR2 is SMNVEV in the germline V gene (reference sequence).